Listed here are 30 T cell receptor beta chains from one sample, sequenced in a study of blood T cell repertoires in COVID-19. Clones were sequenced by immunoSEQ multiplex PCR, and TCRdb holds only the in-frame ones, with some missing. The repertoire includes tens of thousands of clones, 70% to 90% of them detected once, and around 7% sits in the top ten. The specimen was peripheral blood. These receptor sequences come from a human donor with acute or convalescent COVID-19. The donor label of this sample is uncertain.

V gene TRBV6-5 combines with J gene TRBJ2-3; TRBD2 matches at 9 bases. V trimming: 8 bases; J trimming: 4 bases; junction bases outside the gene matches: 10. The germline V gene encodes CDR1 MNHEY and CDR2 SVGAGI. The CDR3 is made up of 15 amino acids. CDR3 nucleotides: TGTGCCAGCGCCCCTAGGGGCGGGAGGGCAGATACGCAGTATTTT. Translated, it gives CASAPRGGRADTQYF.

The rearrangement uses TRBV14 and TRBJ2-7; D is perhaps TRBD1 (5 bases). V gave up 1 base and J gave up 0 bases, with 10 bases separating them. Germline-derived CDR1 and CDR2 are SGHDN and FVKESK. The CDR3 consists of 15 residues. The CDR3 DNA reads as TGTGCCAGCAGCCAAGTTCAGGGTCCCTCCTACGAGCAGTACTTC. This translates into CASSQVQGPSYEQYF.

The chain is built from TRBV28 and TRBJ2-5; TRBD2 matches 9 bases. The CDR3 runs to 15 residues. From germline, CDR1 is MDHEN and CDR2 SYDVKM. The J segment lost 4 bases and the V segment lost 6 bases, leaving 9 bases of the junction unmatched. As DNA, the CDR3 is TGTGCCAGCAGCCGCGGTCTAGCGGGGTCAGAGACCCAGTACTTC. Residues: CASSRGLAGSETQYF.

V and J are TRBV2 and TRBJ1-4; D possibly corresponds to TRBD1 (5 bases). The CDR3 runs 15 residues. Germline V gene sequence: CDR1 SNHLY, CDR2 FYNNEI. V lost 4 bases and J lost 3, with 12 bases in between. The CDR3 here is CASSGVRGANEKLFF. The CDR3 DNA sequence: TGTGCCAGCAGTGGGGTACGGGGGGCTAATGAAAAACTGTTTTTT.

The rearrangement uses TRBV18 and TRBJ1-5; a possible D gene is TRBD1 (6 bases). The CDR3 covers 20 residues. The ends were cut back, 6 bases at V and 6 bases at J, with 33 bases in the middle. CDR1 and CDR2 from the germline V gene are KGHSH and LQKENI. In nucleotides, the CDR3 is TGTGCCAGCTCCCCCTTTGGGCCCCCTGGGGCACAGGGAGGGCTTCAGCCCCAGCATTTT. As protein: CASSPFGPPGAQGGLQPQHF. The whole variable domain, remainder taken from reference TRBV18 and TRBJ1-5, is NAGVMQNPRHLVRRRGQEARLRCSPMKGHSHVYWYRQLPEEGLKFMVYLQKENIIDESGMPKERFSAEFPKEGPSILRIQQVVRGDSAAYFCASSPFGPPGAQGGLQPQHFGDGTRLSIL.

The chain is built from TRBV4-2 and TRBJ1-4; 8 positions agree with TRBD1. There are 16 residues in the CDR3. The V gene end was trimmed by 0 bases and the J gene end by 4 bases; junction bases not matched to a gene: 4. Germline V gene lookup returns CDR1 LGHNA and CDR2 YNFKEQ. CDR3 bases: TGTGCCAGCAGCCAAGATTTAGGACAGGGTAATGAAAAACTGTTTTTT. As protein: CASSQDLGQGNEKLFF.

The CDR3 spells CASSKGDSPLHF. CDR3 nucleotide sequence: TGTGCCAGCAGCAAGGGGGATTCACCCCTCCACTTT. V is TRBV2 and J is TRBJ1-6; weak D call: TRBD1 (6 bases). The V gene's germline CDR1 is SNHLY and CDR2 FYNNEI. The V end was cut by 6 bases, the J end by 8 bases, with 8 bases between. The length of the CDR3 is 12 residues.

The J gene is TRBJ2-7, the V gene TRBV4-2; 7 nucleotides align to TRBD1. CDR1 and CDR2 from the germline V gene are LGHNA and YNFKEQ. This CDR3 comprises 14 residues. The J segment lost 2 bases and the V segment lost 1 base, leaving 2 bases of the junction unmatched. The CDR3 spells CASSQGRGTYEQYF. CDR3 nucleotides: TGTGCCAGCAGCCAAGGCAGGGGGACCTACGAGCAGTACTTC.

The chain employs TRBV25-1 and TRBJ1-4; D gene ambiguous. Germline V gene lookup returns CDR1 MGHDK and CDR2 SYGVNS. Between the trimmed V and J ends, which lost 1 base and 7 bases, there was a span of 19 bases. The CDR3 runs 17 residues. CDR3 amino acids: CASSESGIGEMREKLFF. The CDR3 DNA reads as TGTGCCAGCAGTGAATCGGGTATCGGGGAGATGCGTGAAAAACTGTTTTTT.

This clone was seen once. V usage is TRBV29-1 and J usage is TRBJ2-1, with a tentative D call TRBD1 (5 bases). Germline V gene data show CDR1 as SQVTM and CDR2 as ANQGSEA. The CDR3 length is 13 residues. Trimming took 1 base from V and 2 from J, leaving 6 bases between them. The CDR3 sequence: CSVEGTPYNEQFF. In DNA, the CDR3 is TGCAGCGTTGAAGGGACACCCTACAATGAGCAGTTCTTC.

This clone was detected once. The chain combines TRBV18 with TRBJ1-2; 7 nucleotides align to TRBD1. Trimming cost V 1 base and J 6 bases; bases outside gene matches: 11. From germline, CDR1 is KGHSH and CDR2 LQKENI. The CDR3 loop spans 16 amino acids. CDR3 loop: CASSPLDRPRSDGYTF. In DNA, the CDR3 is TGTGCCAGCTCACCACTGGACAGGCCACGTTCTGATGGCTACACCTTC.

The chain couples TRBV5-1 to TRBJ1-4; no clear D gene. V shed 0 bases and J shed 3 bases, with 9 bases lying between them. The CDR3 runs to 15 residues. Per germline, CDR1 SGHRS and CDR2 YFSETQ. The CDR3 coding sequence is TGCGCCAGCAGCTTGGTCGGTAGAGCTAATGAAAAACTGTTTTTT. Translation: CASSLVGRANEKLFF.

The chain carries TRBV7-8 and TRBJ2-3; 12 positions agree with TRBD2. This CDR3 is built from 15 residues. The ends lost 11 bases at V and 4 bases at J; junction bases unmatched: 10. Germline V gene data show CDR1 as SGHVS and CDR2 as FQNEAQ. The CDR3 coding sequence is TGTGCCGGGGCTAGCGGGGGGGCGGGCGCAGATACGCAGTATTTT. Translated, it gives CAGASGGAGADTQYF. Full variable domain (remainder filled in from reference TRBV7-8 and TRBJ2-3): GAGVSQSPRYKVAKRGQDVALRCDPISGHVSLFWYQQALGQGPEFLTYFQNEAQLDKSGLPSDRFFAERPEGSVSTLKIQRTQQEDSAVYLCAGASGGAGADTQYFGPGTRLTVL.

The rearrangement joins TRBV19 to TRBJ1-5; D is perhaps TRBD1 (5 bases). The CDR3 is 14 amino acids. Trimming shortened V by 3 bases and J by 3 bases, and 9 bases separated the two germline ends. Per the germline V gene, CDR1 is LNHDA and CDR2 is SQIVND (reference sequence). CDR3 residues: CASSIQTDNQPQHF. CDR3 in DNA: TGTGCCAGTAGTATCCAGACAGACAATCAGCCCCAGCATTTT.

This clone was recorded once. This CDR3 reads CASGLGTGWGDTQYF. CDR3 in DNA: TGTGCTAGTGGTTTAGGAACAGGGTGGGGAGATACGCAGTATTTT. The chain carries TRBV12-5 and TRBJ2-3, with a tentative D call TRBD1 (6 bases). Trimming removed 3 bases at V and 5 bases at J, with 15 bases between. CDR1 and CDR2 from the germline V gene are LGHNT and FRNRAP. This CDR3 has 15 amino acids.

The chain couples TRBV29-1 to TRBJ1-2; D is possibly TRBD1 (5 bases). Trimming left V 0 bases short and J 3 bases short, with 14 bases between. Per germline, CDR1 SQVTM and CDR2 ANQGSEA. This CDR3 is built from 15 residues. DNA of the CDR3: TGCAGCGTTGAAGATGAGCTGACAGCCGACTATGGCTACACCTTC. It yields the protein CSVEDELTADYGYTF.

The rearrangement links TRBV28 to TRBJ1-1; 8 bases are a match to TRBD1. Germline CDR1 reads MDHEN; CDR2 reads SYDVKM. This CDR3 is built from 15 residues. Germline trimming cut 8 bases from V and 5 bases from J; bases unmatched to any gene: 13. CDR3 protein: CASLWSGGAGTEAFF. The DNA for the CDR3 is TGTGCCAGCCTTTGGTCAGGGGGCGCGGGGACTGAAGCTTTCTTT.

This clone was recorded once. V gene TRBV19 combines with J gene TRBJ1-3; D is unclear. Trimming removed 6 bases from V and 4 bases from J, with 16 bases in between. Germline V gives CDR1 LNHDA, CDR2 SQIVND (reference sequence). This CDR3 has 15 amino acids. In nucleotides, the CDR3 is TGTGCCAGTAGACCTCCTAGTTTAGGCGGAAACACCATATATTTT. Protein: CASRPPSLGGNTIYF.

The CDR3 DNA follows: TGTGCCAGCAGCTTATGGGCTAGCGGCACGTACGAGCAGTACTTC. Its translation is CASSLWASGTYEQYF. The chain recombines TRBV7-2 with TRBJ2-7, with TRBD2 matching 7 bases. CDR1 is SGHTA, CDR2 FQGNSA, per germline. The trim removed 2 bases at V and 4 bases at J, leaving 8 bases unmatched. CDR3 size: 15 residues.

The chain carries TRBV3-1 (or the pseudogene TRBV3-2) and TRBJ1-1; D unresolved. Germline loops: CDR1 LGHDT, CDR2 YNNKEL (reference sequence). The ends were cut back, 0 bases at V and 1 base at J, with 9 bases in the middle. The CDR3 spans 15 residues. CDR3 sequence: CASSQERRRNTEAFF. In DNA, the CDR3 is TGTGCCAGCAGCCAAGAGCGTCGGAGGAACACTGAAGCTTTCTTT.

The V and J genes are TRBV6-5 and TRBJ1-2; TRBD1 is a possible D gene (5 bases). V shed 6 bases and J shed 3 bases, with 8 bases lying between them. CDR3 length: 12 residues. The germline gives CDR1 MNHEY, CDR2 SVGAGI. CDR3 nucleotides: TGTGCCAGCAGCTCAGGGTACTATGGCTACACCTTC. Amino acid sequence: CASSSGYYGYTF.

The chain joins TRBV5-1 to TRBJ2-3; TRBD1 aligns across 8 bases. Germline values: CDR1 SGHRS, CDR2 YFSETQ. This CDR3 has 17 residues. The V and J ends lost 1 base and 2 bases, in that order; junction bases with no gene match: 9. CDR3 in amino acids: CASSLRPGQVSTDTQYF. CDR3 DNA: TGCGCCAGCAGCTTGAGACCGGGACAGGTGTCCACAGATACGCAGTATTTT.

The table lists this clone with a count of one. This rearrangement joins TRBV18 to TRBJ2-5; D call uncertain. V lost 3 bases, J lost 4 bases, and 15 bases lay in between. The CDR3 is made up of 15 amino acids. Germline assignment: CDR1 KGHSH and CDR2 LQKENI. CDR3: CASSPSWRPGETQYF. CDR3 bases: TGTGCCAGCTCACCGTCTTGGCGGCCGGGAGAGACCCAGTACTTC.

In nucleotides, the CDR3 is TGTGCCAGTAGTACCCGACAGGGAGGCATGAGCTCTGGAAACACCATATATTTT. Translated, it gives CASSTRQGGMSSGNTIYF. The chain combines TRBV19 with TRBJ1-3, with 7 bases lining up with TRBD1. The CDR3 has 18 amino acids. Germline CDR1 reads LNHDA; CDR2 reads SQIVND (reference sequence). V gave up 4 bases and J gave up 0 bases; unmatched junction bases: 12.

The genes are TRBV3-1 (or the pseudogene TRBV3-2) and TRBJ1-1; the D is unclear. From germline, CDR1 is LGHDT and CDR2 YNNKEL (reference sequence). The V end was cut by 0 bases, the J end by 1 base, with 6 bases between. CDR3 length: 14 amino acids. The CDR3 DNA is TGTGCCAGCAGCCAAGAAGCTTCGAACACTGAAGCTTTCTTT. Translated: CASSQEASNTEAFF.

The gene calls are TRBV5-1 and TRBJ2-1; 8 bases fit TRBD1. J lost 2 bases, V lost 1 base, and 5 bases had no gene match. This CDR3 spans 16 amino acids. Germline assignment: CDR1 SGHRS and CDR2 YFSETQ. CDR3 amino acids: CASSLKTGVPYNEQFF. As DNA, the CDR3 is TGCGCCAGCAGCTTGAAGACAGGGGTCCCCTACAATGAGCAGTTCTTC. Together with reference TRBV5-1 and TRBJ2-1, the CDR3 gives the full variable domain: KAGVTQTPRYLIKTRGQQVTLSCSPISGHRSVSWYQQTPGQGLQFLFEYFSETQRNKGNFPGRFSGRQFSNSRSEMNVSTLELGDSALYLCASSLKTGVPYNEQFFGPGTRLTVL.

The J gene is TRBJ1-5, the V gene TRBV28, with 8 bases lining up with TRBD1. Germline CDR1 MDHEN, CDR2 SYDVKM. Losses at the gene ends were 4 bases for V and 0 bases for J; bases not matched to a gene: 11. The CDR3 is made up of 18 amino acids. The CDR3 DNA sequence: TGTGCCAGCAGTTCGCAGGGGGCCCCAGACTATAGCAATCAGCCCCAGCATTTT. Amino acids: CASSSQGAPDYSNQPQHF.

This chain uses TRBV6-5 with TRBJ1-3; D may be TRBD1 (5 bases). Germline V gene lookup returns CDR1 MNHEY and CDR2 SVGAGI. This CDR3 comprises 15 residues. V lost 5 bases to trimming and J lost 0 bases, with 11 bases between them. The CDR3 is CASSRQFPSGNTIYF. CDR3 bases: TGTGCCAGCAGTAGACAGTTCCCCTCTGGAAACACCATATATTTT.

The gene calls are TRBV5-6 and TRBJ1-2; 7 nucleotides line up with TRBD1. Per germline, CDR1 SGHDT and CDR2 YYEEEE. This CDR3 spans 13 amino acids. V shed 4 bases, J shed 8 bases, and the junction held 8 bases outside the gene matches. The CDR3 region is CASSVTGFPGYTF. As DNA, the CDR3 is TGTGCCAGCAGCGTGACAGGGTTTCCGGGCTACACCTTC. The full variable domain, rest sourced from reference TRBV5-6 and TRBJ1-2, is DAGVTQSPTHLIKTRGQQVTLRCSPKSGHDTVSWYQQALGQGPQFIFQYYEEEERQRGNFPDRFSGHQFPNYSSELNVNALLLGDSALYLCASSVTGFPGYTFGSGTRLTVV.

This clone showed up just once. The V call is TRBV5-6, the J call TRBJ2-4, with D possibly TRBD1 on 6 matching bases. The CDR3 loop spans 16 amino acids. Germline-derived CDR1 and CDR2 are SGHDT and YYEEEE. With 3 bases removed from V and 3 bases from J, the gap between germline ends came to 16 bases. CDR3 sequence reads: CASSSYRVLGKNIQYF. The DNA for the CDR3 is TGTGCCAGCAGCTCCTACAGGGTGCTCGGCAAAAACATTCAGTACTTC.